One and the same sample provided the 32 T cell receptor beta chains below, sequenced in a study of T cell responses to AZD1222 COVID-19 vaccine. Sequenced by immunoSEQ multiplex PCR; TCRdb stores in-frame clones only, minus some. The sample consists of 55,000 to 80,000 clones, 84% of them appearing once. The sample consisted of peripheral blood, taken on day 0 of AZD1222 vaccination. These receptors were obtained from an adult in good health.

The table lists this clone with a count of one. The chain is built from TRBV11-1 and TRBJ1-1; D unclear. From germline, CDR1 is SGHAT and CDR2 FQDESV (reference sequence). Trimming pared 5 bases from V and 2 bases from J, leaving 9 bases between. The CDR3 is 13 residues long. This chain's CDR3 is CASSLLVNTEAFF. CDR3 in DNA: TGTGCCAGCAGCCTCCTGGTCAACACTGAAGCTTTCTTT.

This clone occurred once. V usage is TRBV28 and J usage is TRBJ1-2, with D perhaps matching TRBD1 (6 bases). Trimming took 4 bases from V and 4 from J, leaving 13 bases between them. The CDR3 runs to 14 residues. The germline gives CDR1 MDHEN, CDR2 SYDVKM. CDR3 loop: CASSSGVIGYGYTF. The CDR3, as DNA: TGTGCCAGCAGTTCAGGGGTTATAGGCTATGGCTACACCTTC.

The chain employs TRBV5-1 and TRBJ2-5, with D hard to call. CDR1 and CDR2 from the germline V gene are SGHRS and YFSETQ. This CDR3 contains 12 residues. The V end lost 4 bases, the J end lost 2 bases, and 6 bases lay between the germline ends. CDR3 residues: CASSQDQETQYF. CDR3 bases: TGCGCCAGCAGCCAAGATCAAGAGACCCAGTACTTC.

The chain links TRBV30 to TRBJ1-1; possible D gene TRBD1, 5 bases. This CDR3 region has 13 residues. Trimming pared 3 bases from V and 4 bases from J, leaving 12 bases between. Germline V lookup: CDR1 GTSNPN, CDR2 SVGIG (reference sequence). Here the CDR3 reads CAWRRGLGTEAFF. The CDR3 coding sequence is TGTGCCTGGAGGCGGGGCCTCGGCACTGAAGCTTTCTTT. Complete variable domain (other parts from reference TRBV30 and TRBJ1-1): SQTIHQWPATLVQPVGSPLSLECTVEGTSNPNLYWYRQAAGRGLQLLFYSVGIGQISSEVPQNLSASRPQDRQFILSSKKLLLSDSGFYLCAWRRGLGTEAFFGQGTRLTVV.

Here the CDR3 reads CASSQTGADQPQHF. For the CDR3, the DNA is TGTGCCAGCAGCCAGACAGGGGCCGATCAGCCCCAGCATTTT. The chain links TRBV11-2 to TRBJ1-5, with 8 bases that match TRBD1. The CDR3 is 14 residues long. The germline CDR1 and CDR2 sequences are SGHAT and FQNNGV. Trimming removed 5 bases from V and 5 bases from J; junction bases left unmatched: 5.

This clone was found once. The rearrangement links TRBV30 to TRBJ1-2, with D tentatively TRBD1 (5 bases). The V end was cut by 4 bases, the J end by 1 base, with 10 bases between. The CDR3 has 13 amino acids. Germline V gene data show CDR1 as GTSNPN and CDR2 as SVGIG (reference sequence). The CDR3 protein is CAWTEQDNYGYTF. The CDR3 bases are TGTGCCTGGACCGAACAGGATAACTATGGCTACACCTTC.

V gene TRBV18 combines with J gene TRBJ1-2; no reliable D call. Per germline, CDR1 KGHSH and CDR2 LQKENI. V was pared by 3 bases and J by 0 bases, with 17 bases between. CDR3 length: 17 amino acids. CDR3 loop: CASSPPHGNRANYGYTF. The CDR3 coding sequence is TGTGCCAGCTCACCGCCCCACGGGAACAGAGCTAACTATGGCTACACCTTC.

This clone came up once. This chain links TRBV5-5 with TRBJ1-1; 7 bases are shared with TRBD1. The V and J ends lost 2 bases and 0 bases, in that order; junction bases with no gene match: 10. The V gene's germline CDR1 is SGHKS and CDR2 YYEKEE (reference sequence). The CDR3 covers 17 residues. CDR3 region: CASSFSSGTVLNTEAFF. The CDR3 nucleotides read TGTGCCAGCAGCTTTTCGTCCGGGACAGTGCTGAACACTGAAGCTTTCTTT.

The chain recombines TRBV10-3 with TRBJ1-5, with TRBD1 identical over 7 bases. Trimming cost V 4 bases and J 1 base; bases outside gene matches: 4. Germline-derived CDR1 and CDR2 are ENHRY and SYGVKD. This CDR3 is built from 15 residues. The CDR3 region has the DNA TGTGCCATCAGTGCCGGGACAGAGAGCAATCAGCCCCAGCATTTT. Protein product: CAISAGTESNQPQHF.

The chain recombines TRBV10-3 with TRBJ2-3; D perhaps matches TRBD1 (6 bases). CDR3 length equals 15 residues. V lost 10 bases and J lost 6, with 23 bases in between. Germline V gene sequence: CDR1 ENHRY, CDR2 SYGVKD. The CDR3 bases are TGTGCCACCCTGAGGGTAGGGGGAGTCCCCGATACGCAGTATTTT. Its protein product is CATLRVGGVPDTQYF.

This clone was found a few times. The rearrangement uses TRBV4-1 and TRBJ2-5; possible D gene TRBD1, 6 bases. The length of the CDR3 is 14 residues. Germline V gives CDR1 MGHRA, CDR2 YSYEKL. Between the trimmed V and J ends, which lost 6 bases and 4 bases, there was a span of 15 bases. CDR3 sequence (DNA): TGCGCCAGCAGGCCAGGGGTGTGGGGAGAGACCCAGTACTTC. Translation gives CASRPGVWGETQYF.

The chain is built from TRBV12-2 and TRBJ1-5; TRBD1 was called by the table and not checked on the DNA. TRBV12-2 is a listed pseudogene. The CDR3 consists of 16 residues. The CDR3 sequence is CASRLAFAGHNQPQHF. The CDR3, as DNA: TGTGCAAGTCGCTTAGCGTTCGCAGGGCACAATCAGCCCCAGCATTTT.

V is TRBV21-1 and J is TRBJ1-5. TRBV21-1 corresponds to a pseudogene. The CDR3 has 15 amino acids. For the CDR3, the DNA is TGTGCCAGCAGCACAATATTACAGGGAGGTCAGCCCCAGCATTTT. Translation: CASSTILQGGQPQHF.

This chain links TRBV6-6 with TRBJ1-4; D is unclear. V lost 5 bases and J 8 bases, leaving 18 bases between the germline ends. This CDR3 contains 15 residues. From germline, CDR1 is MNHNY and CDR2 SVGAGI (reference sequence). This CDR3 is CASSTRPELGEKLFF. The CDR3 DNA reads as TGTGCCAGCAGTACTCGACCCGAGCTGGGGGAAAAACTGTTTTTT.

The CDR3 bases are TGCGCCAGCAGCCCTTTCCAGTTAGCCAAAAACATTCAGTACTTC. Its translation is CASSPFQLAKNIQYF. J is TRBJ2-4 and V is TRBV4-1; D call uncertain. The V end lost 4 bases, the J end lost 0 bases, and 10 bases lay between the germline ends. The CDR3 is made up of 15 amino acids. Germline CDR1 reads MGHRA; CDR2 reads YSYEKL.

The CDR3 DNA reads as TGTGCCAGCAGCGTAGAGCATAGGCTGACCGGGGAGCTGTTTTTT. Translation: CASSVEHRLTGELFF. This chain joins TRBV9 and TRBJ2-2; D is uncertain. Trimming took off 0 bases at V and 5 bases at J, with 11 bases between the two ends. The CDR3 contains 15 residues. Germline CDR1 reads SGDLS; CDR2 reads YYNGEE.

V and J are TRBV7-2 and TRBJ2-2, with unresolved D. This CDR3 is built from 13 residues. Germline lookup yields CDR1 SGHTA and CDR2 FQGNSA. Trimming removed 5 bases from V and 3 bases from J, with 7 bases in between. The CDR3, as DNA: TGTGCCAGCAGCAGCAGCTACACCGGGGAGCTGTTTTTT. Its protein is CASSSSYTGELFF.

J is TRBJ2-1 and V is TRBV11-3; 10 bases match TRBD2. The CDR3 spans 14 residues. CDR1 and CDR2 (germline): SGHNT, YENEEA. The ends lost 5 bases at V and 7 bases at J; junction bases unmatched: 5. CDR3 protein: CASSDIAGGNEQFF. In nucleotides, the CDR3 is TGTGCCAGCAGCGACATAGCGGGGGGAAATGAGCAGTTCTTC. Together with reference TRBV11-3 and TRBJ2-1, the CDR3 gives the full variable domain: EAGVVQSPRYKIIEKKQPVAFWCNPISGHNTLYWYLQNLGQGPELLIRYENEEAVDDSQLPKDRFSAERLKGVDSTLKIQPAELGDSAVYLCASSDIAGGNEQFFGPGTRLTVL.

This chain connects TRBV19 to TRBJ1-1; D remains ambiguous. The germline V gene encodes CDR1 LNHDA and CDR2 SQIVND (reference sequence). V shed 3 bases and J shed 7 bases, with 12 bases lying between them. The CDR3 covers 13 residues. The CDR3: CASSIQVVGEAFF. The CDR3 DNA reads TGTGCCAGTAGTATCCAGGTGGTAGGTGAAGCTTTCTTT.

This clone showed up just a few times. The chain links TRBV5-4 to TRBJ2-6; D gene unclear. The ends were cut back, 3 bases at V and 4 bases at J, with 8 bases in the middle. The germline V gene encodes CDR1 SGHNT and CDR2 YYREEE (reference sequence). The CDR3 covers 14 residues. The CDR3 region has the DNA TGTGCCAGCAGCTCGACGTCCGGGGCCAACGTCCTGACTTTC. This gives the protein CASSSTSGANVLTF.

This chain joins TRBV4-1 and TRBJ1-2, with TRBD1 identical over 8 bases. Looked up from germline, CDR1 is MGHRA and CDR2 is YSYEKL. This CDR3 comprises 16 residues. V lost 3 bases, J lost 1 base, and 7 bases stayed unmatched. The CDR3 protein is CASSHPFGQGNYGYTF. CDR3 in DNA: TGCGCCAGCAGCCACCCTTTTGGACAGGGTAACTATGGCTACACCTTC.

V is TRBV28 and J is TRBJ1-2; D uncertain. The V gene lost 2 bases and the J gene lost 5 bases, with 12 bases spanning the gap. The CDR3 covers 14 residues. Germline V gene data show CDR1 as MDHEN and CDR2 as SYDVKM. As DNA, the CDR3 is TGTGCCAGCAGTTTAGAGCAGTGGGCATATGGCTACACCTTC. Protein product: CASSLEQWAYGYTF.

This chain uses TRBV11-2 with TRBJ1-5; perhaps TRBD1 as D (5 bases). This CDR3 comprises 15 residues. Germline lookup yields CDR1 SGHAT and CDR2 FQNNGV. Trimming removed 7 bases at V and 4 bases at J, with 17 bases between. The CDR3 region is CASTIGDGRNQPQHF. CDR3 sequence (DNA): TGTGCCAGCACCATAGGGGACGGTAGGAATCAGCCCCAGCATTTT. Full variable domain (missing parts from reference TRBV11-2 and TRBJ1-5): EAGVAQSPRYKIIEKRQSVAFWCNPISGHATLYWYQQILGQGPKLLIQFQNNGVVDDSQLPKDRFSAERLKGVDSTLKIQPAKLEDSAVYLCASTIGDGRNQPQHFGDGTRLSIL.

Only a few counts were recorded for this clone. V usage is TRBV6-1 and J usage is TRBJ1-1; 7 nucleotides match TRBD1. This CDR3 has 13 amino acids. Germline V gene data show CDR1 as MNHNS and CDR2 as SASEGT. Trimming removed 3 bases from V and 10 bases from J; junction bases left unmatched: 8. DNA for the CDR3: TGTGCCAGCAGTGACCCGGACAGGAGTACAGCTTTCTTT. Its translation: CASSDPDRSTAFF.

The rearrangement links TRBV3-1 (or the pseudogene TRBV3-2) to TRBJ2-5, with no clear D. Deletions cut 10 bases from V and 5 bases from J, with 17 bases between. This CDR3 contains 13 residues. Germline loops: CDR1 LGHDT, CDR2 YNNKEL (reference sequence). The CDR3 protein is CATAVVHSETQYF. CDR3 DNA sequence: TGTGCCACCGCCGTCGTTCATAGCGAGACCCAGTACTTC.

This chain connects TRBV30 to TRBJ2-5; the D gene is possibly TRBD2 (5 bases). Germline V gives CDR1 GTSNPN, CDR2 SVGIG (reference sequence). V gave up 3 bases and J gave up 1 base, with 12 bases separating them. This CDR3 is 14 amino acids long. CDR3 amino acids: CAWRIYSVQETQYF. As DNA, the CDR3 is TGTGCCTGGAGGATCTATAGCGTCCAAGAGACCCAGTACTTC.

The chain couples TRBV30 to TRBJ2-6; 9 bases match TRBD1. Germline-derived CDR1 and CDR2 are GTSNPN and SVGIG (reference sequence). CDR3 length: 16 residues. V shed 8 bases, J shed 0 bases, and the junction held 8 bases outside the gene matches. In nucleotides, the CDR3 is TGTGCCGTACCGGGACAGGGCCACTCTGGGGCCAACGTCCTGACTTTC. Its translation is CAVPGQGHSGANVLTF.

As for this clone: Other DNA variants within this sample encode the same CDR3. The V call is TRBV5-1, the J call TRBJ2-5; D is perhaps TRBD2 (5 bases). Germline V gene lookup returns CDR1 SGHRS and CDR2 YFSETQ. The CDR3 spans 14 residues. The V and J ends lost 0 bases and 0 bases respectively, with 6 bases between them. The CDR3 region has the DNA TGCGCCAGCAGCTTGGCGGGGTACCAAGAGACCCAGTACTTC. Translation: CASSLAGYQETQYF.

This clone has a handful of counts. V is TRBV29-1 and J is TRBJ1-4; weak D call: TRBD1 (6 bases). V was clipped by 7 bases and J by 5 bases, with 11 bases between them. Germline V gene lookup returns CDR1 SQVTM and CDR2 ANQGSEA. CDR3 length: 12 residues. The CDR3 protein is CSGRRGNEKLFF. The CDR3 coding sequence is TGCAGCGGACGTAGGGGGAATGAAAAACTGTTTTTT.

The chain joins TRBV6-5 to TRBJ2-1; tentatively, D is TRBD1 (5 bases). Germline-derived CDR1 and CDR2 are MNHEY and SVGAGI. The CDR3 is made up of 14 amino acids. Trimming left V 2 bases short and J 4 bases short, with 9 bases between. In DNA form, the CDR3 reads TGTGCCAGCAGTTACGCGGACACGTACAATGAGCAGTTCTTC. It encodes CASSYADTYNEQFF.

A single count supports this clone. The same CDR3 also results from other DNA sequences found in this sample. V usage is TRBV28 and J usage is TRBJ2-1; tentatively, D is TRBD1 (6 bases). V shed 4 bases and J shed 1 base, with 14 bases lying between them. This CDR3 contains 16 residues. In germline, CDR1 is MDHEN, CDR2 SYDVKM. This chain's CDR3 is CASSSGDTLSYNEQFF. The DNA of the CDR3 is TGTGCCAGCAGTTCAGGGGATACCTTGTCCTACAATGAGCAGTTCTTC.

The chain has TRBV20-1 and TRBJ2-3; maybe TRBD2 (7 bases). The V and J ends lost 3 bases and 5 bases respectively, with 15 bases between them. The CDR3 consists of 14 residues. The germline CDR1 and CDR2 sequences are DFQATT and SNEGSKA (reference sequence). This chain's CDR3 is CSASPGGRGDTQYF. The CDR3 DNA sequence: TGCAGTGCTAGTCCCGGGGGGCGGGGAGATACGCAGTATTTT.